This T cell receptor beta chain was observed in a study of early T cells in non-severe SARS-CoV-2 infection. The protocol attached unique molecular identifiers to individual cDNA molecules. TCRdb reprocessed the 5' RACE reads via MiXCR and lists one record per CDR3 protein. The table shows around 50,000 distinct CDR3 sequences, with 5.5% to 6.5% occurring only once. The receptor was derived from an adult who was a healthcare worker with PCR-confirmed SARS-CoV-2 infection or an uninfected control (not recorded which). The sequenced sample consisted of whole blood.

CDR3 bases: TGTGCCAGCAGCGCGCTCGGCACGGGACTAGACATCTACAATGAGCAGTTCTTC. Its translation: CASSALGTGLDIYNEQFF. V gene TRBV9 combines with J gene TRBJ2-1, with 8 bases that match TRBD2. V trimming: 3 bases; J trimming: 3 bases; junction bases outside the gene matches: 14. Germline values: CDR1 SGDLS, CDR2 YYNGEE. CDR3 length: 18 amino acids.